This T cell receptor beta chain was captured in a study of OX40 agonist ivuxolimab in advanced cancers. The overall study: Prior checkpoint blockade (anti-PD-1, anti-PD-L1 or anti-CTLA-4) was permitted; around 40% had it.

Sequencing was performed with immunoSEQ multiplex PCR; in TCRdb, only in-frame clones are kept and a portion is missing. Of just over 60,000 clones listed, 87% are singletons. Study-wide results and limits: Undetermined was the antigen specificity of the expanded peripheral T cells. CD8+ T cells (on average) carried more expanded clones than CD4+ T cells. Circulating CD4+ and CD8+ T cells showed clonal expansion by week 6 at 0.1 to 3.0 mg/kg.

Of note for this clone: What it binds is not known.

Per the germline V gene, CDR1 is SNHLY and CDR2 is FYNNEI. V trimming: 7 bases; J trimming: 5 bases; junction bases outside the gene matches: 13. This CDR3 has 15 amino acids. Source: CD4+ or CD8+ T cells sorted from blood, taken in a trial of the OX40 agonist ivuxolimab. This chain connects TRBV2 to TRBJ2-5, with 7 bases aligning to TRBD2. This clonotype was obtained from an adult with an advanced solid tumor such as melanoma, head and neck, liver or kidney cancer. CDR3 in DNA: TGTGCCAGCAACTCTTTTGGGGAGGGCCGGGAGACCCAGTACTTC. Amino acid sequence: CASNSFGEGRETQYF. The full variable domain, in which reference TRBV2 and TRBJ2-5 provide the parts outside the CDR3, is EPEVTQTPSHQVTQMGQEVILRCVPISNHLYFYWYRQILGQKVEFLVSFYNNEISEKSEIFDDQFSVERPDGSNFTLKIRSTKLEDSAMYFCASNSFGEGRETQYFGPGTRLLVL.